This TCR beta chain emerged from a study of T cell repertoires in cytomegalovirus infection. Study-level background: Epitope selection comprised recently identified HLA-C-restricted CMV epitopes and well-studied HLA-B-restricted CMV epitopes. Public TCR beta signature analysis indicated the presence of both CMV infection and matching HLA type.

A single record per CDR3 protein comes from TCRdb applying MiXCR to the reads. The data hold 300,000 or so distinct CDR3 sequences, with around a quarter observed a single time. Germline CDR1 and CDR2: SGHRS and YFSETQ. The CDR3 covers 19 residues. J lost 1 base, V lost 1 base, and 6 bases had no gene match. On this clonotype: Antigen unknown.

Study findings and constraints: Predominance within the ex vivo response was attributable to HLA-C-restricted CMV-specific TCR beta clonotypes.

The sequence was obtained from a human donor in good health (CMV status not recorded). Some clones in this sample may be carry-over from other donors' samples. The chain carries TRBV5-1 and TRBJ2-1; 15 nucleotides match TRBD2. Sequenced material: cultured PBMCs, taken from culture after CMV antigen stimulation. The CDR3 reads CASSLRGTSGRRSYNEQFF. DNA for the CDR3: TGCGCCAGCAGCTTGAGGGGGACTAGCGGGAGGAGGTCCTACAATGAGCAGTTCTTC.